The TCR beta chain under discussion was sequenced for a study of cytomegalovirus exposure and HLA in healthy donors. General study points: In an earlier analysis, about 90% or about 30%: the productive usage of most TCR beta V segments. With DRB1 most and HLA-C fewest, TCR association rates differed between HLA loci in a later analysis. TCR beta sequences numbering 15,000 to 20,000 were associated with HLA alleles at 0.05 false discovery rate in a later analysis. A later analysis reportedly identified an Asian-associated ancestry cluster as carrying fewer N-insertions than the roughly 670-donor mean.

This clone was recorded only once. Its cognate antigen is unknown. The PCR used 60 Vbeta and 13 Jbeta primers. Produced via immunoSEQ multiplex PCR; TCRdb's table is partial and in-frame only. The data contain over 95,000 clones, around 77% of them seen just once; the ten biggest clones take up 5% to 5.5%. V was pared by 2 bases and J by 2 bases, with 2 bases of the junction left unmatched. There are 15 residues in the CDR3. CDR1 is WSHSY, CDR2 SAAADI, per germline. Sequenced: PBMCs. This TCR was sampled from a woman aged 25 to 39 in good health and CMV-seropositive. The chain combines TRBV10-2 with TRBJ2-1; 8 bases fit TRBD2. The CDR3 here is CASSETGGAYNEQFF. The CDR3 nucleotides read TGCGCCAGCAGTGAGACGGGGGGGGCCTACAATGAGCAGTTCTTC.